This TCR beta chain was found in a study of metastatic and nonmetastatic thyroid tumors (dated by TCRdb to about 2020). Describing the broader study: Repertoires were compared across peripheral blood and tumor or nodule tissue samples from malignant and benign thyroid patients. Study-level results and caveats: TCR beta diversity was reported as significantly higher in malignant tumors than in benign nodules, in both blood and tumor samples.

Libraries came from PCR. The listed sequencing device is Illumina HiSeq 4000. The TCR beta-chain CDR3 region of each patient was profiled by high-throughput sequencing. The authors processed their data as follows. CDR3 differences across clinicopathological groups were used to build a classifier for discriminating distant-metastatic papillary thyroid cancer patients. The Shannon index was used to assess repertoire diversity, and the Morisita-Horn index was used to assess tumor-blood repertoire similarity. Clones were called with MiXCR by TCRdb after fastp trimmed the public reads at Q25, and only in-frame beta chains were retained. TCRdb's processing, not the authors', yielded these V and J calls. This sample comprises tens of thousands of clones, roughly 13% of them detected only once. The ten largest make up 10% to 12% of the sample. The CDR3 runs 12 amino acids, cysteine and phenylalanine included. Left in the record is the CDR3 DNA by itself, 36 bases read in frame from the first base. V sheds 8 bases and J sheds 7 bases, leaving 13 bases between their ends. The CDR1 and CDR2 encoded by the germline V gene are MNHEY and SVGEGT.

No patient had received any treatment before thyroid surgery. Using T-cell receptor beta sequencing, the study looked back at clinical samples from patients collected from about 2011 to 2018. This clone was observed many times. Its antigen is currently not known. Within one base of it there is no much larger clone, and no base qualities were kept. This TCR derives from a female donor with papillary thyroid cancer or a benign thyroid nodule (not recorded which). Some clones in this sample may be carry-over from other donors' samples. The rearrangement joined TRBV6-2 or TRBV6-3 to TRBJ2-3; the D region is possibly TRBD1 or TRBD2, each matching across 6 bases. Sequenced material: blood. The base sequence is TGTGCCAGCTCCGGGGGCACGCATACGCAGTATTTT. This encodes CASSGGTHTQYF.